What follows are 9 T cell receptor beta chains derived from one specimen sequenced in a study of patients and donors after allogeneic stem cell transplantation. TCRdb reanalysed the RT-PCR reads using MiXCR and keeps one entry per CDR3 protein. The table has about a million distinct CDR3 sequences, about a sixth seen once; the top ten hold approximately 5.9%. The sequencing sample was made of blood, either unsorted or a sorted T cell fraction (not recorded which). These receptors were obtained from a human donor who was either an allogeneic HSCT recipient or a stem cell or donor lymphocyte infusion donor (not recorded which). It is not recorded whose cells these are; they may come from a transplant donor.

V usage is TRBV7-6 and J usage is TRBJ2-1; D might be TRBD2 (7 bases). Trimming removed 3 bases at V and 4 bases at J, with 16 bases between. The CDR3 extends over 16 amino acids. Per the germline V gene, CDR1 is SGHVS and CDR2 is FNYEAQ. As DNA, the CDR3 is TGTGCCAGCAGCTTGGCGGGGGCGCGGGGGTACAATGAGCAGTTCTTC. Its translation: CASSLAGARGYNEQFF.

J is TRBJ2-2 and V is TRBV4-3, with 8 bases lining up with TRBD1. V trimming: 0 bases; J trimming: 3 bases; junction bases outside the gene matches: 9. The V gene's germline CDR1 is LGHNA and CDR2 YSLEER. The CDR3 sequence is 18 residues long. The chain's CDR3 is CASSQDFSRGPYTGELFF. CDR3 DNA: TGCGCCAGCAGCCAAGATTTCAGCAGGGGGCCCTACACCGGGGAGCTGTTTTTT.

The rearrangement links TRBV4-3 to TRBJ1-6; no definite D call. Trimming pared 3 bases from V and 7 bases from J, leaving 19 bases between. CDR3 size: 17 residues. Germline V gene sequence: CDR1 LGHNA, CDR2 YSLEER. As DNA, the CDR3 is TGCGCCAGCAGCCATACGAGGGCGTTGGCATGGAATTCACCCCTCCACTTT. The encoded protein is CASSHTRALAWNSPLHF.

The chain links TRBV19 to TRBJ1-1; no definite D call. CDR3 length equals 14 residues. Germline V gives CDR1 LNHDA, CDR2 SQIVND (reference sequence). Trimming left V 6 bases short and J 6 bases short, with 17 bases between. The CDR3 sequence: CASRSFLQNSEAFF. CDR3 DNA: TGTGCCAGTAGGTCCTTTCTCCAAAACTCTGAAGCTTTCTTT.

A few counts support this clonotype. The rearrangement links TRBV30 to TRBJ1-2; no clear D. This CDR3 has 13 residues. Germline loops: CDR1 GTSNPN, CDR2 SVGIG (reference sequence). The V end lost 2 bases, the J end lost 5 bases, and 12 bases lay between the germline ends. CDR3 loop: CAWSPGSKYGYTF. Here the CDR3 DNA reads TGTGCCTGGAGTCCTGGCAGCAAATATGGCTACACCTTC.

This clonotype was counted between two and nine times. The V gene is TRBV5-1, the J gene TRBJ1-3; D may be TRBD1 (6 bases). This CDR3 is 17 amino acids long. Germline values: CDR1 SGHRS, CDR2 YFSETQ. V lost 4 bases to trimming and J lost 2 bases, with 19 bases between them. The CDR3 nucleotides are TGCGCCAGCAGCGCAGCTACAGGGAGGAAGGCTGGAAACACCATATATTTT. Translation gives CASSAATGRKAGNTIYF.

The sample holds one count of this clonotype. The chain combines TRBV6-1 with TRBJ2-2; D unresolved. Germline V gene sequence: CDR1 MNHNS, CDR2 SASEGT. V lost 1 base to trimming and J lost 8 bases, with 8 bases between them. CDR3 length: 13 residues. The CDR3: CASSEESWGELFF. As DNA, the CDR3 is TGTGCCAGCAGTGAAGAATCGTGGGGGGAGCTGTTTTTT.

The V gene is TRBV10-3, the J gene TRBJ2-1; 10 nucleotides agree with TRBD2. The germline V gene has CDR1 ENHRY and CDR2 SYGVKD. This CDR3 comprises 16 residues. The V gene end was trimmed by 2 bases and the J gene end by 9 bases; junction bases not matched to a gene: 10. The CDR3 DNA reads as TGTGCCATCAGTGAGCCGATAGCGGGGGGTTCGACTGAGCAGTTCTTC. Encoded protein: CAISEPIAGGSTEQFF.

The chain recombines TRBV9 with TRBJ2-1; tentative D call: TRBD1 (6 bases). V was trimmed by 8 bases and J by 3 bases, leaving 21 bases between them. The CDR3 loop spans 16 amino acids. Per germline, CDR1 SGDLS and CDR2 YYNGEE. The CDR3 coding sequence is TGTGCCAGTTCGGACAGTAGTATTGGGATCTACAATGAGCAGTTCTTC. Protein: CASSDSSIGIYNEQFF. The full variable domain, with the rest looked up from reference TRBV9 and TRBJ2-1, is DSGVTQTPKHLITATGQRVTLRCSPRSGDLSVYWYQQSLDQGLQFLIQYYNGEERAKGNILERFSAQQFPDLHSELNLSSLELGDSALYFCASSDSSIGIYNEQFFGPGTRLTVL.